The source of this T cell receptor beta chain is a study of breast tumors, draining lymph nodes, adjacent tissues. General study results and limits: Tumor TCR diversity was below lymph nodes but above nontumor tissue.

TCRdb used MiXCR to reprocess the multiplex PCR reads, holding one entry per CDR3 protein. Here the sample spans around 290,000 distinct CDR3 sequences, over 30% being singletons. The germline V gene encodes CDR1 SGHKS and CDR2 YYEKEE (reference sequence). The CDR3 loop spans 13 amino acids. Axillary draining lymph nodes of breast cancer patients supplied the node samples. Note on this clonotype: Its cognate antigen is unknown.

The sample was axillary lymph node tissue. The genes are TRBV5-5 and TRBJ2-2; the match to TRBD1 covers 7 bases. Judging by the DNA end, TRBJ1-1 fits better; the J call may be wrong. The receptor was isolated from a female donor with breast cancer. Some clones in this sample may be carry-over from other donors' samples. The CDR3 sequence is CASSPRGSTEAFF. For the CDR3, the DNA is TGTGCCAGCAGCCCCAGGGGGAGCACTGAAGCTTTCTTT.